A selection of T cell receptor beta chains follows, all from one sample in a study of blood T cell repertoires in COVID-19. TCRdb's table, derived via immunoSEQ multiplex PCR, lists solely in-frame clones and lacks some. The table has some 150,000 clones, about 89% seen once; the top ten hold 2.5% to 3%. Sequenced sample: peripheral blood. Source of these receptors: a man between 60 and 75 years old with active or convalescent COVID-19. CDR3s include the opening cysteine and the closing phenylalanine or tryptophan. The D gene is left open where the match is weak. Size values are once, few and many counts, or a class for expanded clones, and some rows have none.

size: .
D: .
V: TRBV6-4
J: TRBJ1-1
DNA: TGTGCCAGCAGATTCAACTCCGGCACTGAAGCTTTCTTT
CDR3: CASRFNSGTEAFF

size: .
D: TRBD2
V: TRBV4-2
J: TRBJ2-4
DNA: TGTGCCAGCAGCCAGGTTCTAGCGGGAGGACTAGCCAAAAACATTCAGTACTTC
CDR3: CASSQVLAGGLAKNIQYF

size: .
D: .
V: TRBV19
J: TRBJ1-1
DNA: TGTGCCAGTAGTAGGACAGCAAACACTGAAGCTTTCTTT
CDR3: CASSRTANTEAFF

size: .
D: TRBD1
V: TRBV11-2
J: TRBJ1-2
DNA: TGTGCCAGCAGCTTAGGTCGGCCGGCAGGGGGCTATGGCTACACCTTC
CDR3: CASSLGRPAGGYGYTF

size: .
D: .
V: TRBV28
J: TRBJ1-3
DNA: TGTGCCAGCACCGGGGAATTTATTGGAAACACCATATATTTT
CDR3: CASTGEFIGNTIYF

size: .
D: TRBD1
V: TRBV5-6
J: TRBJ1-1
DNA: TGTGCCAGCAGCCGGTGGACAGGGGACACTGAAGCTTTCTTT
CDR3: CASSRWTGDTEAFF

size: .
D: TRBD2
V: TRBV9
J: TRBJ2-7
DNA: TGTGCCAGCAGCCCCGGGACTAGATCCGAGCAGTACTTC
CDR3: CASSPGTRSEQYF

size: .
D: TRBD2
V: TRBV19
J: TRBJ2-3
DNA: TGTGCCAGTAGTAGGACTAGCGGACTCACAGATACGCAGTATTTT
CDR3: CASSRTSGLTDTQYF

size: .
D: .
V: TRBV2
J: TRBJ1-4
DNA: TGTGCCAGCAGTGTTCTTCCCGAAAAACTGTTTTTT
CDR3: CASSVLPEKLFF

size: once
D: .
V: TRBV11-2
J: TRBJ2-2
DNA: TGTGCCAGCAGCTCAGGCGGGTCCGCCACCGGGGAGCTGTTTTTT
CDR3: CASSSGGSATGELFF